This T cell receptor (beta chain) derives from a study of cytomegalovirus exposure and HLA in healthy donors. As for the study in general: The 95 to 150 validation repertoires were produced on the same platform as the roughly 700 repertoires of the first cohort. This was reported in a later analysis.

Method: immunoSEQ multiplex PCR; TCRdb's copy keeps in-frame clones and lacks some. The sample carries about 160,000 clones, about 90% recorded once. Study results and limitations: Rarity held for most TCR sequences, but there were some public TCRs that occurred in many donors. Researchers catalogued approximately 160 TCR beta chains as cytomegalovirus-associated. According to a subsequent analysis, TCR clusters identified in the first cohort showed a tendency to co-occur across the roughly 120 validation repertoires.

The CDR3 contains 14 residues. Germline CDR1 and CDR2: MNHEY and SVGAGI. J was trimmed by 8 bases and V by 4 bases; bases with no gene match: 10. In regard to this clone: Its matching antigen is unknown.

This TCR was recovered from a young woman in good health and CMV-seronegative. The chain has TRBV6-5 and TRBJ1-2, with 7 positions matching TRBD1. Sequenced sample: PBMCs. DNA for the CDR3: TGTGCCAGCAGTTTGGACAGGAACATGGGAGGCTACACCTTC. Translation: CASSLDRNMGGYTF.